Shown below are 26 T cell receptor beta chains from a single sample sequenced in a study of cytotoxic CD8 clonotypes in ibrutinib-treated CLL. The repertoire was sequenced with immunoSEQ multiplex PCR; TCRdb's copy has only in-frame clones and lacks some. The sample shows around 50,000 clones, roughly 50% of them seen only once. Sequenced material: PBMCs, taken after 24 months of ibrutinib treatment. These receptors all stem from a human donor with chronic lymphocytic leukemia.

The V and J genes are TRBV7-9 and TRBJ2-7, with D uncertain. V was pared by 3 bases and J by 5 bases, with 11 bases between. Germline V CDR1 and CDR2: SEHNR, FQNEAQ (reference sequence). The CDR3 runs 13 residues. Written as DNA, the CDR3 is TGTGCCAGCAGCTTGCATTTGTGGGACGAGCAGTACTTC. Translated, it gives CASSLHLWDEQYF. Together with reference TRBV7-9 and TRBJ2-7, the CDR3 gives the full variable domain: DTGVSQNPRHKITKRGQNVTFRCDPISEHNRLYWYRQTLGQGPEFLTYFQNEAQLEKSRLLSDRFSAERPKGSFSTLEIQRTEQGDSAMYLCASSLHLWDEQYFGPGTRLTVT.

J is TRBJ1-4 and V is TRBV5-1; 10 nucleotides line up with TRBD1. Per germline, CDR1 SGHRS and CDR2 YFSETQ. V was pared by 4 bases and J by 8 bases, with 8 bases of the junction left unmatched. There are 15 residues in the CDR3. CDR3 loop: CASSPGDRGGEKLFF. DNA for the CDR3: TGCGCCAGCAGCCCCGGGGACAGGGGAGGGGAAAAACTGTTTTTT.

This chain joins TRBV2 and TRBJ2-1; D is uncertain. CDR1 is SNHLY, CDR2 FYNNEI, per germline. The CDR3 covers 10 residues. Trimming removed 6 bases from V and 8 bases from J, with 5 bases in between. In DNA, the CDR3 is TGTGCCAGCAGGCCCTATGAGCAGTTCTTC. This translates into CASRPYEQFF. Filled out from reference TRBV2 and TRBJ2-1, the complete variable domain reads EPEVTQTPSHQVTQMGQEVILRCVPISNHLYFYWYRQILGQKVEFLVSFYNNEISEKSEIFDDQFSVERPDGSNFTLKIRSTKLEDSAMYFCASRPYEQFFGPGTRLTVL.

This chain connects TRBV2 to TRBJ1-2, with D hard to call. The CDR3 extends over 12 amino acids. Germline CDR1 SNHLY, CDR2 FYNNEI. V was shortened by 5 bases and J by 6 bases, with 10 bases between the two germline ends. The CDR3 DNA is TGTGCCAGCAGTCCACTAGCTGATGGCTACACCTTC. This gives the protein CASSPLADGYTF.

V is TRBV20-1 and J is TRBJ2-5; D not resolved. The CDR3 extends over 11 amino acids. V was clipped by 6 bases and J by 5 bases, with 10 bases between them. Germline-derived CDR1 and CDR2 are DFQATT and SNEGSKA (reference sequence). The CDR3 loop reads CSARSYETQYF. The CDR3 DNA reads TGCAGTGCCAGATCTTACGAGACCCAGTACTTC.

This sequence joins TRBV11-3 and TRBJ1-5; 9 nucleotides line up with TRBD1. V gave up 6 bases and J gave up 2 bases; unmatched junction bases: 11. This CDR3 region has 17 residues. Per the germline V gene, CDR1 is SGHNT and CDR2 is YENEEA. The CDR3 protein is CASSSNRGRRGNQPQHF. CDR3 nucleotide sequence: TGTGCCAGCAGTTCCAACAGGGGGCGGAGAGGCAATCAGCCCCAGCATTTT.

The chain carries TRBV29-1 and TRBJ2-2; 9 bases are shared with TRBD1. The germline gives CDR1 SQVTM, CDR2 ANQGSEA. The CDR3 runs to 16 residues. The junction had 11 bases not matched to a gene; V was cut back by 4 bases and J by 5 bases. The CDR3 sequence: CSVGLGGQGRTGELFF. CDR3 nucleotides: TGCAGCGTTGGCCTAGGGGGACAGGGAAGGACCGGGGAGCTGTTTTTT.

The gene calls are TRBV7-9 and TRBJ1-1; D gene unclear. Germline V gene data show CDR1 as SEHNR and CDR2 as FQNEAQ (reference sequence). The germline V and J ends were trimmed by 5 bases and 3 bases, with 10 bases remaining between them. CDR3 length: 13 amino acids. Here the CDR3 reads CASSLASDTEAFF. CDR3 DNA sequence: TGTGCCAGCAGCCTTGCGTCGGACACTGAAGCTTTCTTT.

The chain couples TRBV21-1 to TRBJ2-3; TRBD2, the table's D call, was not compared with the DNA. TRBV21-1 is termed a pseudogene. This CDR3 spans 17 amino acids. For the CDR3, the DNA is TGTGCCAGCAGCAAAGAAGGCGGCTACTATAGCACAGATACGCAGTATTTT. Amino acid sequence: CASSKEGGYYSTDTQYF.

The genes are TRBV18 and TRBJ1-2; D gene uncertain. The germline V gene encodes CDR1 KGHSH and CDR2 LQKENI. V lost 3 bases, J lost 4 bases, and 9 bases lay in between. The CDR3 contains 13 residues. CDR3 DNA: TGTGCCAGCTCACCGGGCAGTGGCTATGGCTACACCTTC. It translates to CASSPGSGYGYTF.

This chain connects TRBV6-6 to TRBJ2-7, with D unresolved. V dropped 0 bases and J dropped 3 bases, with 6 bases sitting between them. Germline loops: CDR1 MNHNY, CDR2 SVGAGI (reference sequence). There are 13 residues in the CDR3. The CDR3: CASSYSVGYEQYV. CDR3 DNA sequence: TGTGCCAGCAGTTACTCGGTCGGCTACGAGCAGTACGTC.

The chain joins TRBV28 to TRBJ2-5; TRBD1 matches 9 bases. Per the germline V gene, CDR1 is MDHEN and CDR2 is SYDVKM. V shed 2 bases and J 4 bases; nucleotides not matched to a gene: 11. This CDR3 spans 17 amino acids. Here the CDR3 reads CASSLRMPGTGRETQYF. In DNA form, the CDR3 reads TGTGCCAGCAGTTTACGGATGCCCGGGACAGGGAGAGAGACCCAGTACTTC.

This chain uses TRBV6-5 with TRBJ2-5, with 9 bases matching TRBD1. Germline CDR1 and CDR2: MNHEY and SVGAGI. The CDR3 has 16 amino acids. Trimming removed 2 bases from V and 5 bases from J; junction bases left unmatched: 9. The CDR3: CASSYLSGQGMETQYF. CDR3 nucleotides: TGTGCCAGCAGTTACCTTTCGGGACAGGGCATGGAGACCCAGTACTTC.

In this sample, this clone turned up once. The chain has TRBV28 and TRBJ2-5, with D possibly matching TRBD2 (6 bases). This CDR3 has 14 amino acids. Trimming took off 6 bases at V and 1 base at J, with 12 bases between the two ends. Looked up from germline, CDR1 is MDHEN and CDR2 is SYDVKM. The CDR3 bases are TGTGCCAGCAGGTCTGGAGGGTCCCAAGAGACCCAGTACTTC. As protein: CASRSGGSQETQYF.

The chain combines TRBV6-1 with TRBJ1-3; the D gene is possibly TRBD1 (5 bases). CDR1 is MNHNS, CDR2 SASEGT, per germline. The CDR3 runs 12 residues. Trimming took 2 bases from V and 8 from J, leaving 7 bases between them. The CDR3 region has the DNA TGTGCCAGCAGTGAAAGGGACTACACCATATATTTT. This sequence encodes CASSERDYTIYF.

The CDR3 nucleotides are TGTGCCAGCAGCCAGGGCGCCTACGAGCAGTACGTC. Translation: CASSQGAYEQYV. V and J are TRBV14 and TRBJ2-7, with D unresolved. CDR3 size: 12 residues. V was clipped by 3 bases and J by 2 bases, with 5 bases between them. Per germline, CDR1 SGHDN and CDR2 FVKESK.

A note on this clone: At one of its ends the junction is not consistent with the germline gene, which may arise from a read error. CDR3 region: CATSVGPGYGYTF. CDR3 nucleotide sequence: TGTGCCACCAGTGTGGGCCCCGGGTATGGCTACACCTTC. This chain uses TRBV2 with TRBJ1-2; the D is unclear. CDR3 length: 13 amino acids. The germline gives CDR1 SNHLY, CDR2 FYNNEI.

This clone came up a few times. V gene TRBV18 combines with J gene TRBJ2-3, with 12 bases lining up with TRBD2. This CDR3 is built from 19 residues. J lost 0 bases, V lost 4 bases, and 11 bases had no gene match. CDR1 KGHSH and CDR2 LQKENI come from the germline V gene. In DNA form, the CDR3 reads TGTGCCAGCTCACGGACTAGCGGGACTTTTTCGTTTAGCACAGATACGCAGTATTTT. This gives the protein CASSRTSGTFSFSTDTQYF.

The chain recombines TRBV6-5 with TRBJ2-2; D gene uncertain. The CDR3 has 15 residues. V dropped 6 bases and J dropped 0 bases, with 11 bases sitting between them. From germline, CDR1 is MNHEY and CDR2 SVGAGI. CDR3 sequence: CASSHSYPNTGELFF. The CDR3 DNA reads TGTGCCAGCAGCCATAGCTATCCGAACACCGGGGAGCTGTTTTTT.

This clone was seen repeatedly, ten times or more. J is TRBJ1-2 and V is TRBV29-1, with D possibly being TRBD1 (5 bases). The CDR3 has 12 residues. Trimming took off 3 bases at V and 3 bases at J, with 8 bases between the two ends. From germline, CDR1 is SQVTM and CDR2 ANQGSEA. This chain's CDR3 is CSVEWGYYGYTF. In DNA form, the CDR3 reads TGCAGCGTTGAGTGGGGGTACTATGGCTACACCTTC.

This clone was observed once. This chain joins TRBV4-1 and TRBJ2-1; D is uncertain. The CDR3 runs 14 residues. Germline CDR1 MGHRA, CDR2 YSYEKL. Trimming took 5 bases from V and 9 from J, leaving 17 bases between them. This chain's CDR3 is CASSDGRLGVEQFF. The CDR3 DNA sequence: TGCGCCAGCAGCGACGGGCGACTGGGTGTTGAGCAGTTCTTC.

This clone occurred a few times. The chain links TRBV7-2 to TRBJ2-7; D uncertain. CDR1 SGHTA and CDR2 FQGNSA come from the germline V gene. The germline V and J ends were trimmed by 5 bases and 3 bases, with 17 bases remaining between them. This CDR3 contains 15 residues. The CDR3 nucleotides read TGTGCCAGCAGCCTCACGGACGGATCAGGCTACGAGCAGTACTTC. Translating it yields CASSLTDGSGYEQYF.

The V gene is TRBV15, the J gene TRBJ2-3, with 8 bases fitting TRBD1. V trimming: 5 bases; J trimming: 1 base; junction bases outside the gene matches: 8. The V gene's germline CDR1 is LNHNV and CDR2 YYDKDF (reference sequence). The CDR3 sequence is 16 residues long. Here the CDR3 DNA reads TGTGCCACCAGCGGCCTCAGACAGGGGCGCACAGATACGCAGTATTTT. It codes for CATSGLRQGRTDTQYF.

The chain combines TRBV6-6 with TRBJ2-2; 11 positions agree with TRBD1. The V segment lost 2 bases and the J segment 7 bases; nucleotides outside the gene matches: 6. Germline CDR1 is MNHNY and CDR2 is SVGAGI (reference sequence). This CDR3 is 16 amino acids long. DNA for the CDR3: TGTGCCAGCAGTTACCCTGGGGGACAGGGGGTCGGGGAGCTGTTTTTT. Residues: CASSYPGGQGVGELFF.

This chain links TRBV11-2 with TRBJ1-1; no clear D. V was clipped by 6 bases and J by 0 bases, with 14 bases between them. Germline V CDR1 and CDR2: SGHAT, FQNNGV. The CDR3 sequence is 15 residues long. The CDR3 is CASSRYGVMNTEAFF. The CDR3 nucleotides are TGTGCCAGCAGTCGTTATGGGGTAATGAACACTGAAGCTTTCTTT.

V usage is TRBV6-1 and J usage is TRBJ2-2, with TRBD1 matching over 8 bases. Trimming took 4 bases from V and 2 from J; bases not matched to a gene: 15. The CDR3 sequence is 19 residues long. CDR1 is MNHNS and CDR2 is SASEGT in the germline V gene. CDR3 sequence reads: CASSVRPATGGLNTGELFF. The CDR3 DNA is TGTGCCAGCAGTGTAAGACCCGCTACAGGGGGATTAAACACCGGGGAGCTGTTTTTT.